This T cell receptor (beta chain) was captured by sequencing in a study of radiation and T cells in renal cell carcinoma. Noted time point: blood 4 weeks post-SBRT, at nephrectomy. Treatment of the sample: 15 Gy SBRT to primary tumor, nephrectomy 4 weeks later. The CDR3 spans 14 residues. Trimming cost V 3 bases and J 2 bases, with 10 bases left between them. Germline assignment: CDR1 SNHLY and CDR2 FYNNEI. Sequenced by immunoSEQ multiplex PCR; TCRdb stores in-frame clones only, minus some. This table holds about 90,000 clones, 85% found once. This clone was seen a handful of times. The source was blood, collected from a patient whose treatment included radiotherapy and nephrectomy. V and J are TRBV2 and TRBJ1-1; D ambiguous. This receptor was identified in a man aged 45-65 years with renal cell carcinoma. CDR3 sequence: CASSDLGPNTEAFF. The CDR3 nucleotides are TGTGCCAGCAGTGACTTGGGTCCAAACACTGAAGCTTTCTTT. The entire variable domain, with the rest obtained from reference TRBV2 and TRBJ1-1, is as follows: EPEVTQTPSHQVTQMGQEVILRCVPISNHLYFYWYRQILGQKVEFLVSFYNNEISEKSEIFDDQFSVERPDGSNFTLKIRSTKLEDSAMYFCASSDLGPNTEAFFGQGTRLTVV.